This is a list of T cell receptor beta chains from one sample in a study of blood T cell repertoires in COVID-19. TCRdb keeps only in-frame clones here, not all; method: immunoSEQ multiplex PCR. The sample holds some 190,000 clones, around nine tenths seen once. The source material was peripheral blood. Receptors originate from a human donor in a cohort sampled during active COVID-19. Both conserved end residues are trimmed from each CDR3. A D gene is named only where the DNA matches it firmly.

>TRBV28|TRBJ1-1|-
ASSGRSHTEAF
>TRBV28|TRBJ2-6|-
ASSSGSGANVLT
>TRBV11-2|TRBJ1-5|-
ASSLDPGRNQPQH
>TRBV28|TRBJ2-7|-
ASSFSRSSEQY
>TRBV2|TRBJ1-3|-
ASKTQGFSGNTIY
>TRBV6-5|TRBJ2-5|TRBD1
ASRQIQGRETQY
>TRBV7-9|TRBJ2-5|-
ASSAGSQETQY
>TRBV28|TRBJ1-2|TRBD1
ASSLMGTGVSGYT
>TRBV18|TRBJ2-7|-
ASSPGTAYEQY
>TRBV21-1|TRBJ2-5|-
ASPVGGGLQETQY
>TRBV19|TRBJ1-5|TRBD1
ASRDRGQPQH
>TRBV30|TRBJ2-2|-
AWSAGLNTGELF
>TRBV5-4|TRBJ2-2|-
ASSPGASRTRTGELF
>TRBV11-2|TRBJ2-7|TRBD2
ASSLGFASGGISYEQY
>TRBV5-6|TRBJ2-7|-
ASSLELHGVDEQY
>TRBV4-3|TRBJ2-3|-
ASSQDSGSGRSDTQY
>TRBV6-2/TRBV6-3|TRBJ2-7|TRBD2
ASSSTSGAYEQY
>TRBV7-2|TRBJ2-7|TRBD1
ASSSGTGDYEQY
>TRBV10-1|TRBJ2-4|-
ASSSTGAKNIQY
>TRBV27|TRBJ2-3|TRBD2
ASRTSGMTDTQY
>TRBV4-2|TRBJ2-7|-
ASSPTGQGFYEQY
>TRBV6-5|TRBJ2-3|TRBD1
ASSYSTGGPPDTQY
>TRBV6-5|TRBJ2-7|TRBD1
ASSYRDRGVYEQY
>TRBV25-1|TRBJ1-2|-
ASSEGGDYGYT
>TRBV10-3|TRBJ1-1|-
AIRQNTEAF
>TRBV21-1|TRBJ1-1|-
ASKGGADTEAF
>TRBV7-2|TRBJ2-1|-
ASLVYNEQF
>TRBV30|TRBJ1-6|TRBD1
AWSVQGLRNSPLH
>TRBV18|TRBJ1-5|-
ASSPSTGHQPQH
>TRBV19|TRBJ2-2|-
ASMEGGGRTGELF
>TRBV28|TRBJ1-1|-
ASSIQGAEAF
>TRBV2|TRBJ2-4|TRBD2
ASSLGLDKNIQY
>TRBV16|TRBJ1-2|-
ASSQKVTDYGYT
>TRBV10-3|TRBJ1-2|-
AISESHNGYT
>TRBV29-1|TRBJ1-2|TRBD1
SVGSPGTGNFSNYGYT
>TRBV3-1/TRBV3-2|TRBJ2-5|TRBD2
ASSQGAGGLGEETQY
>TRBV10-2|TRBJ2-3|TRBD2
ASTLTSGKGGAVSTDTQY
>TRBV6-6|TRBJ1-1|TRBD1
ASRPLAGGTEAF
>TRBV3-1/TRBV3-2|TRBJ1-2|TRBD1
ASSQGVLGGGGYT
>TRBV4-3|TRBJ2-1|TRBD2
ASRGSGTSGAYEQF